These 5 T cell receptor beta chains were sequenced from one sample in a study of blood T cell repertoires in COVID-19. Clones were read by immunoSEQ multiplex PCR, and TCRdb kept only the in-frame ones, dropping some. The sample has 250,000 to 300,000 clones; under 90% are singletons. The sample comprised PBMCs or T cells enriched from blood (not recorded which). The source of these receptors is a woman in her forties or fifties who had been exposed to COVID-19.

V is TRBV12-3 or TRBV12-4 and J is TRBJ1-1, with TRBD1 identical over 8 bases. The CDR3 length is 12 residues. V lost 9 bases to trimming and J lost 6 bases; unmatched junction nucleotides: 6. CDR3 bases: TGTGCCAGTCAGGGGGCGTGGGCTGAAGCTTTCTTT. Protein product: CASQGAWAEAFF.

The chain combines TRBV28 with TRBJ1-6; TRBD1 matches 10 bases. V gave up 4 bases and J gave up 19 bases; unmatched junction bases: 13. Per germline, CDR1 MDHEN and CDR2 SYDVKM. The length of the CDR3 is 14 residues. The CDR3 DNA sequence: TGTGCCAGCAGTTCGGGACAGGGGAGTCTCGGCGTTCACTTT. It translates to CASSSGQGSLGVHF.

CDR3 loop: CASSSSGVGANVLTF. The DNA of the CDR3 is TGCGCCAGCAGCAGCTCAGGGGTTGGGGCCAACGTCCTGACTTTC. This chain uses TRBV5-1 with TRBJ2-6; tentative D call: TRBD1 (6 bases). Looked up from germline, CDR1 is SGHRS and CDR2 is YFSETQ. CDR3 length: 15 amino acids. Trimming removed 4 bases from V and 3 bases from J, with 11 bases in between.

The chain carries TRBV7-2 and TRBJ1-2, with a possible D match to TRBD1 (5 bases). Per germline, CDR1 SGHTA and CDR2 FQGNSA. CDR3 size: 14 residues. V gave up 1 base and J gave up 4 bases, with 10 bases separating them. CDR3 DNA sequence: TGTGCCAGCAGCTTAGGTTGGGGGGGCTATGGCTACACCTTC. Translating it yields CASSLGWGGYGYTF.

This rearrangement joins TRBV6-5 to TRBJ2-7; no reliable D call. The ends were cut back, 0 bases at V and 2 bases at J, with 8 bases in the middle. CDR3 size: 14 residues. Germline V gives CDR1 MNHEY, CDR2 SVGAGI. For the CDR3, the DNA is TGTGCCAGCAGTTACTCTGTCAGTACCTACGAGCAGTACTTC. Protein: CASSYSVSTYEQYF.